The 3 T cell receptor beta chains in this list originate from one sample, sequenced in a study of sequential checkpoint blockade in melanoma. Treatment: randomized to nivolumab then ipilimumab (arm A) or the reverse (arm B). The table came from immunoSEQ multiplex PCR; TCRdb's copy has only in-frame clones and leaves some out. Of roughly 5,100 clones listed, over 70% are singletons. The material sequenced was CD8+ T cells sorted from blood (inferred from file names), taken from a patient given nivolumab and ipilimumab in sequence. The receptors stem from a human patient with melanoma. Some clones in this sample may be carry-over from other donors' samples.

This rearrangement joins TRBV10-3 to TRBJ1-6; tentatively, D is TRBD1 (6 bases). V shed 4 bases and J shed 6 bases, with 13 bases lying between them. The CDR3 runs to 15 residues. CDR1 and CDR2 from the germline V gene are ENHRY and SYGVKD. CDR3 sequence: CAISGGGAGNSPLHF. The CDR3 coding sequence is TGTGCCATCAGTGGCGGGGGGGCTGGTAATTCACCCCTCCACTTT.

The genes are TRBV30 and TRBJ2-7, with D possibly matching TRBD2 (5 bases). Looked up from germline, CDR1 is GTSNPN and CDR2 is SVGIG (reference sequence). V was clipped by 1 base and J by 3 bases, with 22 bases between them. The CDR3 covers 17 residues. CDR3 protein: CAWSGQRTLPGSYEQYF. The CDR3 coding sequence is TGTGCCTGGAGTGGCCAAAGGACCCTCCCGGGAAGCTACGAGCAGTACTTC.

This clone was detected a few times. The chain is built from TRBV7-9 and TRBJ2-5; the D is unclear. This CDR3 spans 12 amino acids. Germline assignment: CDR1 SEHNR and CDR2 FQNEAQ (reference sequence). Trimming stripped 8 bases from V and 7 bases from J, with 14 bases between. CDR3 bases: TGTGCCAGCCGGCAAGGTTCAGGGACCCAGTACTTC. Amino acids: CASRQGSGTQYF.